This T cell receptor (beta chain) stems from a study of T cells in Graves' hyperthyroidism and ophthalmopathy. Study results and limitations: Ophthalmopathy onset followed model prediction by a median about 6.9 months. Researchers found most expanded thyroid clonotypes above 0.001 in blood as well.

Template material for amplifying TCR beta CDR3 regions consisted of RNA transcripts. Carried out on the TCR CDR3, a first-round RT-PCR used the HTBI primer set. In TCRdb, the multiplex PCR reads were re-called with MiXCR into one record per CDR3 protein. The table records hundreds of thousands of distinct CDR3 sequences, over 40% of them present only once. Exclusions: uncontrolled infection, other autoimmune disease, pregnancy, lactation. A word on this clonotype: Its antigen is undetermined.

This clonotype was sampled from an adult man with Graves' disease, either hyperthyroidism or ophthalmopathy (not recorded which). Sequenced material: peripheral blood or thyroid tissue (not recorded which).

The CDR3 nucleotides are TGTGCCAGCAGTTTAGTCGGGACAGGGGAAAGATGGAATCAGCCCCAGCATTTT. This codes for CASSLVGTGERWNQPQHF. V gene TRBV2 combines with J gene TRBJ1-5, with 10 bases lining up with TRBD1. V was clipped by 5 bases and J by 4 bases; unmatched bases: 14. Germline CDR1 SNHLY, CDR2 FYNNEI. This CDR3 is built from 18 residues.